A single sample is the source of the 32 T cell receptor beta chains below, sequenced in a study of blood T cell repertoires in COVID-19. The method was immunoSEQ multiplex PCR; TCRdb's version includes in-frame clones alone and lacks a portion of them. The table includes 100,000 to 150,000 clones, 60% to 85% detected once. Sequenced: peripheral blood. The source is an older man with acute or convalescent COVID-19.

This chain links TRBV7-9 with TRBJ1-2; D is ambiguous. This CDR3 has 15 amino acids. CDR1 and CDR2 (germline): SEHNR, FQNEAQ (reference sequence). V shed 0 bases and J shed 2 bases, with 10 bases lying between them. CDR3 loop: CASSLAKGVNYGYTF. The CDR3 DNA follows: TGTGCCAGCAGCTTAGCAAAGGGAGTGAACTATGGCTACACCTTC.

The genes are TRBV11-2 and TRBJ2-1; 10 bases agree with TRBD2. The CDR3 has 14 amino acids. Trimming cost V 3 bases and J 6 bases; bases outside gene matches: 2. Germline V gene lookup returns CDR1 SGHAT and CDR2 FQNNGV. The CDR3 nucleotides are TGTGCCAGCAGCTTTGCTAGCGGGGGCAATGAGCAGTTCTTC. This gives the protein CASSFASGGNEQFF.

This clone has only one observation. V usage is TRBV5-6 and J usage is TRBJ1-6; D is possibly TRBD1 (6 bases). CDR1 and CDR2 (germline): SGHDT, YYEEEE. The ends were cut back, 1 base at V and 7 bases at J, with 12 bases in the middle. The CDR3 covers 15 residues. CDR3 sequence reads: CASSLRQAGNSPLHF. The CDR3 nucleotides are TGTGCCAGCAGCTTGCGACAGGCTGGGAATTCACCCCTCCACTTT.

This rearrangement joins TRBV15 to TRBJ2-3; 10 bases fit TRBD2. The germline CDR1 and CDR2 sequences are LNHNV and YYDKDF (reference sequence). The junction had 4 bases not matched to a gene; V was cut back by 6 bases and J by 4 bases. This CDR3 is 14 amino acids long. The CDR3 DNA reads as TGTGCCACCAGGAGCGGGGGGGCTCCAGATACGCAGTATTTT. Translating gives CATRSGGAPDTQYF.

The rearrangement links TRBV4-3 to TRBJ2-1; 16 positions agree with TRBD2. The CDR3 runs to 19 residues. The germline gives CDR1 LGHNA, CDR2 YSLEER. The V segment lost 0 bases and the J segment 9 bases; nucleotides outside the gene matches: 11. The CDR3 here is CASSQDLGTSGGAEGEQFF. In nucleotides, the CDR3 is TGCGCCAGCAGCCAAGATCTGGGGACTAGCGGGGGGGCCGAAGGTGAGCAGTTCTTC.

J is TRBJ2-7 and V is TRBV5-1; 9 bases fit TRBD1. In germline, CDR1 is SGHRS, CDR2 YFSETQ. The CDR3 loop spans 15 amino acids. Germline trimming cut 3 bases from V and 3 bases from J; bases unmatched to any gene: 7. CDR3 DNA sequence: TGCGCCAGCAGCTGGACGACAGGGGGGTTCTACGAGCAGTACTTC. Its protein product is CASSWTTGGFYEQYF.

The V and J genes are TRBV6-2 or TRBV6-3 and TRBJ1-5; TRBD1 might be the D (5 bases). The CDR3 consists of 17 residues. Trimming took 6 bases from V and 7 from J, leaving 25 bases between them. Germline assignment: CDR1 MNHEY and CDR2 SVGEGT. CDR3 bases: TGTGCCAGCAGCCCTCAATTTCGGACACGAGGGAGGCAGCCCCAGCATTTT. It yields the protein CASSPQFRTRGRQPQHF.

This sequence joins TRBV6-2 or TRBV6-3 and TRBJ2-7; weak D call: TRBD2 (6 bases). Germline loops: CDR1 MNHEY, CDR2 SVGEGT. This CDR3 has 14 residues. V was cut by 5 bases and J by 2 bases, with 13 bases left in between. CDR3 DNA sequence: TGTGCCAGCAGTGTCGGGGGTCCACCCTACGAGCAGTACTTC. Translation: CASSVGGPPYEQYF.

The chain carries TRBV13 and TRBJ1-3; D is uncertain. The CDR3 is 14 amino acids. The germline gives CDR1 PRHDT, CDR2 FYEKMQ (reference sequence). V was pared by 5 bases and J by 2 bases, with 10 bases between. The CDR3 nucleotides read TGTGCCAGCAGCACCTTGAGGGCTGGAAACACCATATATTTT. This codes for CASSTLRAGNTIYF.

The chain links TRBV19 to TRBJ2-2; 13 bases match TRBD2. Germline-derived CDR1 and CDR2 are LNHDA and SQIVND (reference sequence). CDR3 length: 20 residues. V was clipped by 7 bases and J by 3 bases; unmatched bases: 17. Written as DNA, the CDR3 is TGTGCCAGTAAAGTATTTGTGGGACTAGCGGGAAATCGGGACACCGGGGAGCTGTTTTTT. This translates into CASKVFVGLAGNRDTGELFF.

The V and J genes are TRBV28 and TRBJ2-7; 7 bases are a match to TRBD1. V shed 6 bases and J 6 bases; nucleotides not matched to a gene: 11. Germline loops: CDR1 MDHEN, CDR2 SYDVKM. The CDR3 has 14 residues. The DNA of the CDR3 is TGTGCCAGCAGAACTCCGGGACAGTCTTTCGAGCAGTACTTC. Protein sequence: CASRTPGQSFEQYF. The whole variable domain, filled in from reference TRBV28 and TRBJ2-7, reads DVKVTQSSRYLVKRTGEKVFLECVQDMDHENMFWYRQDPGLGLRLIYFSYDVKMKEKGDIPEGYSVSREKKERFSLILESASTNQTSMYLCASRTPGQSFEQYFGPGTRLTVT.

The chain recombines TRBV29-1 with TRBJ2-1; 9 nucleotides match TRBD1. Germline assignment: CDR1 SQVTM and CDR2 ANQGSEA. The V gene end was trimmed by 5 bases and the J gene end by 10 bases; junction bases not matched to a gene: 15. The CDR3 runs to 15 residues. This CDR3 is CSVKPWTGARGEQFF. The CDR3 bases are TGCAGCGTTAAACCCTGGACAGGGGCCCGGGGGGAGCAGTTCTTC.

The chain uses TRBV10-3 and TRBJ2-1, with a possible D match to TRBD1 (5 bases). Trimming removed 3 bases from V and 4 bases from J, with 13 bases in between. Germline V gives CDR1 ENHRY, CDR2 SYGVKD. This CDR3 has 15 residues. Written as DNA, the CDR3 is TGTGCCATCAGTGAACGACAGCCCTTATACAATGAGCAGTTCTTC. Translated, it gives CAISERQPLYNEQFF.

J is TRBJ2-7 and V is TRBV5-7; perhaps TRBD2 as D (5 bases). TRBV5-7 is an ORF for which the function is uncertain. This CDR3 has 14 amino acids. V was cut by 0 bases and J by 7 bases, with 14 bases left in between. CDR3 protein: CASSLGKRSAEQYF. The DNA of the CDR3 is TGTGCCAGCAGCTTGGGCAAGCGGTCGGCAGAGCAGTACTTC.

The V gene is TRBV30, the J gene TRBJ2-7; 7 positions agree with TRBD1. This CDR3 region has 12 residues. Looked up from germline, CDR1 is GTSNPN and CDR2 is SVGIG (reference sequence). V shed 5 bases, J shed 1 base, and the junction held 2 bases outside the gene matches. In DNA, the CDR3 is TGTGCCTGGGGGGACAGTTCCTACGAGCAGTACTTC. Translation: CAWGDSSYEQYF.

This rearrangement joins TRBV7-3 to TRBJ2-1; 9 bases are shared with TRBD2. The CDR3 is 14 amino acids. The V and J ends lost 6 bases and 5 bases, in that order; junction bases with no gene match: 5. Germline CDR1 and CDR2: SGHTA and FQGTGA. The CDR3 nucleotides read TGTGCCAGCAGTTATAGCGGGGGACACAATGAGCAGTTCTTC. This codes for CASSYSGGHNEQFF.

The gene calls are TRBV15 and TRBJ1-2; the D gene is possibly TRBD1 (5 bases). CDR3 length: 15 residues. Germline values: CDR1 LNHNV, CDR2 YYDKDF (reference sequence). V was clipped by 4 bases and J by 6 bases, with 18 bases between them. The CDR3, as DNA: TGTGCCACCAGCACCCGGGTTGGCAGGGCCAATGGCTACACCTTC. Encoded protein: CATSTRVGRANGYTF.

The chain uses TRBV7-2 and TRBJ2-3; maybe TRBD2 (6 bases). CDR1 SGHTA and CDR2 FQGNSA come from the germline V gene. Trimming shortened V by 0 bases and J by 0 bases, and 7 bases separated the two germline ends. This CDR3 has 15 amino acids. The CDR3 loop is CASSLAGTSTDTQYF. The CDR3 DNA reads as TGTGCCAGCAGCTTAGCCGGGACTAGCACAGATACGCAGTATTTT.

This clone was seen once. CDR3 nucleotides: TGTGCCAGCAAGGAGCGGGCAGATACGCAGTATTTT. Translating gives CASKERADTQYF. The chain couples TRBV28 to TRBJ2-3; a weak D match, TRBD2 (6 bases). This CDR3 contains 12 residues. Germline lookup yields CDR1 MDHEN and CDR2 SYDVKM. V lost 7 bases, J lost 4 bases, and 9 bases lay in between.

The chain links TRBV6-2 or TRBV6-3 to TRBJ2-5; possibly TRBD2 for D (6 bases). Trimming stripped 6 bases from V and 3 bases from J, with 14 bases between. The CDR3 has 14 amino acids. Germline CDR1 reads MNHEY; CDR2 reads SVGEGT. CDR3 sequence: CASSPRGTEETQYF. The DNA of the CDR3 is TGTGCCAGCAGCCCGCGGGGCACCGAAGAGACCCAGTACTTC.

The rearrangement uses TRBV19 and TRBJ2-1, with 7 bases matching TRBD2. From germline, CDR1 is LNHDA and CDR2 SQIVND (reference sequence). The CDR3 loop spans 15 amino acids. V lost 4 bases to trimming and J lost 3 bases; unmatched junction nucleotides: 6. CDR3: CASSKGGSVYNEQFF. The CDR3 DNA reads TGTGCCAGTAGTAAAGGCGGGAGCGTCTACAATGAGCAGTTCTTC.

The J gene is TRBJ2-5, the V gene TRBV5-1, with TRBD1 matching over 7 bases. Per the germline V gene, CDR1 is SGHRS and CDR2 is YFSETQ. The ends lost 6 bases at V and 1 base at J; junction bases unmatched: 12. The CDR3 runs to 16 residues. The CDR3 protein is CASKAPYRGTQETQYF. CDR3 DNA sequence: TGCGCCAGCAAAGCGCCCTACAGGGGCACCCAAGAGACCCAGTACTTC.

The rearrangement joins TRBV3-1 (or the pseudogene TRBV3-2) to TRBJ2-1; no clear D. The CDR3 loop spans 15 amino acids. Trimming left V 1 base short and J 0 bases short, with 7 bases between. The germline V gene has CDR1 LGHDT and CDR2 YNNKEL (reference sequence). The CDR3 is CASSQGRSSYNEQFF. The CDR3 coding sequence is TGTGCCAGCAGCCAAGGACGGAGCTCCTACAATGAGCAGTTCTTC.

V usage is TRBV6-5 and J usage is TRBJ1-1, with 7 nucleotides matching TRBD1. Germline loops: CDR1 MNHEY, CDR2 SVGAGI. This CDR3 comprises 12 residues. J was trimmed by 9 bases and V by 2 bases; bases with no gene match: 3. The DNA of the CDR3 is TGTGCCAGCAGTTACGACAGGGTCAAAGCTTTCTTT. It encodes CASSYDRVKAFF.

The CDR3 loop reads CASSLARPGADTQYF. CDR3 coding DNA: TGTGCCAGCAGCTTAGCCAGACCAGGGGCAGATACGCAGTATTTT. The V gene is TRBV7-2, the J gene TRBJ2-3; D perhaps matches TRBD1 (6 bases). Germline CDR1 SGHTA, CDR2 FQGNSA. The length of the CDR3 is 15 residues. The V gene lost 0 bases and the J gene lost 4 bases, with 11 bases spanning the gap.

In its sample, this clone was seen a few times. CDR3 region: CASSGTANTEAFF. CDR3 sequence (DNA): TGTGCCAGCAGCGGAACAGCGAACACTGAAGCTTTCTTT. The chain has TRBV7-9 and TRBJ1-1, with D unclear. The germline V gene has CDR1 SEHNR and CDR2 FQNEAQ (reference sequence). V lost 5 bases, J lost 1 base, and 8 bases lay in between. The CDR3 loop spans 13 amino acids.

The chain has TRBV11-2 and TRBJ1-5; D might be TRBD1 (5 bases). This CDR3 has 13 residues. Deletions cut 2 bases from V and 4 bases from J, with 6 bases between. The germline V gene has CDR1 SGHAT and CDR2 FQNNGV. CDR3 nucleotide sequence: TGTGCCAGCAGCTTACAGGGTAATCAGCCCCAGCATTTT. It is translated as CASSLQGNQPQHF.

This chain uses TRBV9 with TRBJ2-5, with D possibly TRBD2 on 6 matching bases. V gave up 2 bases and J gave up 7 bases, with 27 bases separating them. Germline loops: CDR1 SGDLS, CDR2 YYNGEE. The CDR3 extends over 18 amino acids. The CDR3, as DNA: TGTGCCAGCAGCGTCCGCCCGATAGTCGGAGGGGCGGAAGGGACCCAGTACTTC. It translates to CASSVRPIVGGAEGTQYF.

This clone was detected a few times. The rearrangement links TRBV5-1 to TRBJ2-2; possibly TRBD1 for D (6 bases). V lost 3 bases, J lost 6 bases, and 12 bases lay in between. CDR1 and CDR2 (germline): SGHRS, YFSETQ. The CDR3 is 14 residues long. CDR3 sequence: CASSYQQGSGELFF. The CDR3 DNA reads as TGCGCCAGCAGCTACCAGCAGGGGTCCGGGGAGCTGTTTTTT.

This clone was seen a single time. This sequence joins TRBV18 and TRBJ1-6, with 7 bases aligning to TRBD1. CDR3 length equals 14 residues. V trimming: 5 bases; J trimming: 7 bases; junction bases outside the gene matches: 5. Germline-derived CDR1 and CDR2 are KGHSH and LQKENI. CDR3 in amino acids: CASSNGQENSPLHF. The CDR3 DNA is TGTGCCAGCTCAAATGGACAGGAGAATTCACCCCTCCACTTT.

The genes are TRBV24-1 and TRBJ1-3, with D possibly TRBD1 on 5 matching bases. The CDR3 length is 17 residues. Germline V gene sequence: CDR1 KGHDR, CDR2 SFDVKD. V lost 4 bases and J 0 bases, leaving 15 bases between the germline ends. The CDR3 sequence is CATSDEQVLRSGNTIYF. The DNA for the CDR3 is TGTGCCACCAGTGACGAACAGGTTCTGCGCTCTGGAAACACCATATATTTT.

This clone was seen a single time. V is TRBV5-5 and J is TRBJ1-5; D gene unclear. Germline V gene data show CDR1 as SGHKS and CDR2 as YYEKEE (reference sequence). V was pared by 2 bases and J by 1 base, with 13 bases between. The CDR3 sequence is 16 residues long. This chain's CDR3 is CASSFSRVESNQPQHF. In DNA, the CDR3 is TGTGCCAGCAGCTTTAGCCGGGTTGAGAGCAATCAGCCCCAGCATTTT.